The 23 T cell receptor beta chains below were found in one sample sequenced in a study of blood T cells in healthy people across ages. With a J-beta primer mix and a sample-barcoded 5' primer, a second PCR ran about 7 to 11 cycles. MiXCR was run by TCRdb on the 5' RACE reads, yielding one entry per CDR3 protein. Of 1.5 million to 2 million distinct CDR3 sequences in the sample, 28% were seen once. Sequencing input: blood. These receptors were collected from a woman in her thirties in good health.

CDR3 loop: CSARRWQPDGYTF. In DNA, the CDR3 is TGCAGTGCTAGGCGGTGGCAGCCCGATGGCTACACCTTC. The J gene is TRBJ1-2, the V gene TRBV20-1, with D uncertain. Germline assignment: CDR1 DFQATT and CDR2 SNEGSKA (reference sequence). V was clipped by 3 bases and J by 6 bases, with 14 bases between them. The CDR3 loop spans 13 amino acids.

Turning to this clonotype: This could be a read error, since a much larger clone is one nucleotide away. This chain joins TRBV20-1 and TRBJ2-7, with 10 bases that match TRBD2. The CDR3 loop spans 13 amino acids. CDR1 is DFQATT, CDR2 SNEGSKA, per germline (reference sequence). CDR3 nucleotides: TGCAATGCAACCGGACTAGCGGACTACGAGCAGTACTTC. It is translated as CNATGLADYEQYF.

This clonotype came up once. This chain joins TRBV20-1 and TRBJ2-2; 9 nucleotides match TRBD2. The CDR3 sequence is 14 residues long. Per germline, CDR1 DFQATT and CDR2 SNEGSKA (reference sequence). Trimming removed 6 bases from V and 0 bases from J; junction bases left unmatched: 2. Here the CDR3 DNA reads TGCAGTGCCCTAGCGGGGACGAACACCGGGGAGCTGTTTTTT. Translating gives CSALAGTNTGELFF.

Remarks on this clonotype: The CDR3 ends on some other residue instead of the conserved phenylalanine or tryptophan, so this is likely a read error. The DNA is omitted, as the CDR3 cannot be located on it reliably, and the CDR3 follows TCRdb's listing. The CDR3 loop is CASSLSGGGVTSSSS. The rearrangement uses TRBV7-2 and TRBJ2-7; the table's D call, TRBD1, was not checked against the DNA. Per the germline V gene, CDR1 is SGHTA and CDR2 is FQGNSA. The CDR3 contains 15 residues when both ends are counted.

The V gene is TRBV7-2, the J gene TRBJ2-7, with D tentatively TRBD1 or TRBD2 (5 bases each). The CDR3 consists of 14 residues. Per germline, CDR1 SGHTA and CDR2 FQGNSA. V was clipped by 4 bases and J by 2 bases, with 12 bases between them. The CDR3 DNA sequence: TGTGCCAGCAGCTCCGAGGGGAGTACCTACGAGCAGTACTTC. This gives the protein CASSSEGSTYEQYF.

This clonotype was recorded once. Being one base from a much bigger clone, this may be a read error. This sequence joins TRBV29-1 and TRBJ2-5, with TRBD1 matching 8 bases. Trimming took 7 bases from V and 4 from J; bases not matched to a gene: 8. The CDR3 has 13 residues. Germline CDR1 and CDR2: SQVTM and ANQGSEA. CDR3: CSAEDRAGETQYF. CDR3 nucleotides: TGCAGCGCTGAGGACAGGGCGGGAGAGACCCAGTACTTC.

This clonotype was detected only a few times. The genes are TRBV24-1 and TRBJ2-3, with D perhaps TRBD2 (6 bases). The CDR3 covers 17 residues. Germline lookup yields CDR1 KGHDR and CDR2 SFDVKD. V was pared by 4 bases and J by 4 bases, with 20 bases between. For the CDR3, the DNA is TGTGCCACCAGTGACCCCGGGAGACCTAGTCAGTCAGATACGCAGTATTTT. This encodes CATSDPGRPSQSDTQYF.

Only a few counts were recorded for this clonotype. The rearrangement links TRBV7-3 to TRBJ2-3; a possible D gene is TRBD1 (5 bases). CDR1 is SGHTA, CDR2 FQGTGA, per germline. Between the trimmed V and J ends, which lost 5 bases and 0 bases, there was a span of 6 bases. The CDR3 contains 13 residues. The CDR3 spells CASSGHSTDTQYF. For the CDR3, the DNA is TGTGCCAGCAGCGGACACAGCACAGATACGCAGTATTTT.

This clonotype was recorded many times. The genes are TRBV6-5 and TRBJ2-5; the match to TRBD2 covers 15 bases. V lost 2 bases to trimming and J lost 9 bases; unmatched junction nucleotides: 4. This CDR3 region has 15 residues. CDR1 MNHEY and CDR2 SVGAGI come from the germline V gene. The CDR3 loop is CASSYGLAGGEAQYF. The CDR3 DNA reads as TGTGCCAGCAGTTACGGACTAGCGGGAGGGGAGGCCCAGTACTTC.

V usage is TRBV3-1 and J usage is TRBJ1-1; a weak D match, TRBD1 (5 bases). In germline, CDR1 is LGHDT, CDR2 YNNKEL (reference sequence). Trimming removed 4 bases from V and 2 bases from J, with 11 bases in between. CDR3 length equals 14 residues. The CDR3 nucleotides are TGTGCCAGCAGCCGACGACAGATTAACACTGAAGCTTTCTTT. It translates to CASSRRQINTEAFF.

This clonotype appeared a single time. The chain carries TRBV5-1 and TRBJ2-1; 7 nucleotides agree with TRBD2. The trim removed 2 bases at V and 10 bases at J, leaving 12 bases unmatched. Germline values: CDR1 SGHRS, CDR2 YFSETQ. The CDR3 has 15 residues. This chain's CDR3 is CASSFSSGGEGEQFF. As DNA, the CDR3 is TGCGCCAGCAGCTTCTCTAGCGGAGGCGAGGGAGAGCAGTTCTTC.

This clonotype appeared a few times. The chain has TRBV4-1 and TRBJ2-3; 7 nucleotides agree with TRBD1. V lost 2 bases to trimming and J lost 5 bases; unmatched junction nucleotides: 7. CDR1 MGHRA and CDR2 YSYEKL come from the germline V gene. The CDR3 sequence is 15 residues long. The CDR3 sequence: CASSQLGQPRDTQYF. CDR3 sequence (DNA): TGCGCCAGCAGCCAACTGGGACAGCCCAGAGATACGCAGTATTTT.

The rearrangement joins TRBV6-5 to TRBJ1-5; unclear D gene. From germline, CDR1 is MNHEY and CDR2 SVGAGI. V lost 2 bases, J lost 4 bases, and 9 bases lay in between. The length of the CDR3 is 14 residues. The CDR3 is CASSYAGPNQPQHF. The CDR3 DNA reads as TGTGCCAGCAGTTACGCCGGTCCAAATCAGCCCCAGCATTTT.

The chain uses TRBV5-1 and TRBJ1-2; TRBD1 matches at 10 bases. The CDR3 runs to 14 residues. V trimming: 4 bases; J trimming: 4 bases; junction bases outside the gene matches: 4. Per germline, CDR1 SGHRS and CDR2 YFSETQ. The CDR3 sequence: CASSEGQGTYGYTF. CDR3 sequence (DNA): TGCGCCAGCAGCGAGGGACAGGGGACCTATGGCTACACCTTC.

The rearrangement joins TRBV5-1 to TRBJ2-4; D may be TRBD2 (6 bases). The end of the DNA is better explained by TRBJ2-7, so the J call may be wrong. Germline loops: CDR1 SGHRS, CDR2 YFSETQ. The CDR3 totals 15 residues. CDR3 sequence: CASSWTAGNPFEQYF. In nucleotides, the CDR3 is TGCGCCAGCAGCTGGACGGCGGGGAATCCGTTCGAGCAGTACTTC.

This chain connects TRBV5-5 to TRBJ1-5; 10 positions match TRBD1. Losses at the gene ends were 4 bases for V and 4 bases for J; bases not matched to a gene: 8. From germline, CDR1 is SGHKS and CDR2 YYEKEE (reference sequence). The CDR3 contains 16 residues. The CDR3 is CASSLGDRGVNQPQHF. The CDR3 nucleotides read TGTGCCAGCAGCCTCGGGGACAGGGGAGTGAATCAGCCCCAGCATTTT. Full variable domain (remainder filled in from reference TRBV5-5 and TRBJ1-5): DAGVTQSPTHLIKTRGQQVTLRCSPISGHKSVSWYQQVLGQGPQFIFQYYEKEERGRGNFPDRFSARQFPNYSSELNVNALLLGDSALYLCASSLGDRGVNQPQHFGDGTRLSIL.

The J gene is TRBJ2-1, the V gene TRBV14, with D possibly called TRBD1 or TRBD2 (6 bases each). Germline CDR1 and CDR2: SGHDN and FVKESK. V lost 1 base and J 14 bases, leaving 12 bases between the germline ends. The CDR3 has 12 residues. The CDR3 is CASSQVGGREFF. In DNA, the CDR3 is TGTGCCAGCAGCCAAGTTGGGGGGCGAGAGTTCTTC.

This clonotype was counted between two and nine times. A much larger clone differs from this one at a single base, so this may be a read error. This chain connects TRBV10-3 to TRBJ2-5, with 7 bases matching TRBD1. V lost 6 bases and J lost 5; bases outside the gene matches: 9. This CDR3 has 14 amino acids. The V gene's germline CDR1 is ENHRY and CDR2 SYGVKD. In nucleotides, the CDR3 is TGTGCCATCAGGGAGGACAGGATGGGGGAGACCCAGTACTTC. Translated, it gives CAIREDRMGETQYF.

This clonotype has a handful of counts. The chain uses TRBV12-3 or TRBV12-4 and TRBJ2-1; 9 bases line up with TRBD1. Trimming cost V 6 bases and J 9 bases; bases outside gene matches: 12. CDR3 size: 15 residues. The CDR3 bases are TGTGCCAGCAGCCTCCGGGGACAGGGTTTTGGTGAGCAGTTCTTC. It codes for CASSLRGQGFGEQFF.

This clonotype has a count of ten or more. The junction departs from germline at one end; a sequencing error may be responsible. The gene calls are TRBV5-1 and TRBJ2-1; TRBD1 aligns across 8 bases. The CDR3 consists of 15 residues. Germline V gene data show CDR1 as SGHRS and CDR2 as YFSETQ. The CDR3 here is CASSSGTGLYNEQFF. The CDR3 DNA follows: TGTGCCAGCAGCTCCGGGACAGGACTCTACAATGAGCAGTTCTTC.

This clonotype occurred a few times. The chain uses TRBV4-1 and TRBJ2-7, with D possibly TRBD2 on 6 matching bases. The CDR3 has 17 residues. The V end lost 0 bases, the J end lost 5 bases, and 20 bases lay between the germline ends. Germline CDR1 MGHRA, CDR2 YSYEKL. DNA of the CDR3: TGCGCCAGCAGCCAAGAAGCCTGGCGGGGCCCTGGGGACGAGCAGTACTTC. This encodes CASSQEAWRGPGDEQYF.

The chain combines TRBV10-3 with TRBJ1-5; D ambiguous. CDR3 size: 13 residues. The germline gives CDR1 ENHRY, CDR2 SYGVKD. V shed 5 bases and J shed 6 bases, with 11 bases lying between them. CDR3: CAISPDWTQPQHF. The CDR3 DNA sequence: TGTGCCATCAGTCCTGACTGGACTCAGCCCCAGCATTTT.

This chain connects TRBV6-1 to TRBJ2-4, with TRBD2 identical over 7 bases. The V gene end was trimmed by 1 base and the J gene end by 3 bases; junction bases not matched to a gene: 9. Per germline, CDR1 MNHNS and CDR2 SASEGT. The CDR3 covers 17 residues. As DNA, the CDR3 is TGTGCCAGCAGTGAAGATCCGGGAGGAGGTGGCAAAAACATTCAGTACTTC. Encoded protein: CASSEDPGGGGKNIQYF.